This TCR beta chain is drawn from a study of blood T cell repertoires in COVID-19. The overall study: Italy, Spain and the United States were the sources of the convalescent and acute COVID-19 samples.

Per germline, CDR1 MNHNY and CDR2 SVGAGI (reference sequence). The germline V and J ends were trimmed by 2 bases and 3 bases, with 13 bases remaining between them. The CDR3 runs 15 residues. Profiling relied on immunoSEQ multiplex PCR, and the TCRdb table lists in-frame clones only, not all of them. The table lists about 670,000 clones, about nine tenths of them singletons. This sequence joins TRBV6-6 and TRBJ1-2; TRBD1 is a possible D gene (6 bases). The receptor was isolated from a young woman with acute or convalescent COVID-19. Sequenced input: peripheral blood. The CDR3 sequence is CASSYVQGGDYGYTF. In DNA form, the CDR3 reads TGTGCCAGCAGTTACGTACAGGGTGGCGACTATGGCTACACCTTC.